This T cell receptor beta chain was sequenced during a study of shared clonotypes between healthy human individuals. Every subset's genomic DNA went evenly onto several immunoSEQ plates. Using immunoSEQ multiplex PCR, the repertoire was profiled, and TCRdb retains in-frame clones only, with some absent. The sample gives roughly 2,300,000 clones, around 90% of which show up once; approximately 0.41% is in the top ten. As concerns this clone: What it binds is unknown.

CD4+ cells underwent separation, giving CD45RA+ naive and CD45RA-negative memory subsets. Study-wide results and caveats: Richness estimates generally favored naive over memory subsets.

Material for sequencing was naive CD4+ T cells from PBMCs. Subset: CD45RA+ positively selected. The TCR originated in a man between 18 and 29 years old in good health. Some clones in this sample may be carry-over from other donors' samples.

The CDR3 region is CASSVVGGSTGELFF. The DNA for the CDR3 is TGTGCCAGCAGCGTAGTCGGCGGGAGCACCGGGGAGCTGTTTTTT. The chain uses TRBV9 and TRBJ2-2; 7 positions agree with TRBD2. Looked up from germline, CDR1 is SGDLS and CDR2 is YYNGEE. The CDR3 runs to 15 residues. Trimming removed 0 bases from V and 4 bases from J; junction bases left unmatched: 3.